A selection of T cell receptor beta chains follows, all from one sample in a study of cytomegalovirus exposure and HLA in healthy donors. Libraries were prepared by immunoSEQ multiplex PCR; TCRdb keeps only in-frame clonotypes and omits some of them. The table records 170,000 or so clones, about four fifths of them present only once. The specimen sequenced was PBMCs. The receptors were sampled from a woman between 50 and 59 years old in good health and CMV-seropositive. The CDR3 runs from the conserved cysteine through the conserved F or W. The order of the fields is clone size, J gene, V gene, D gene, CDR3 protein, CDR3 DNA. D genes are given only for firm matches. Clone sizes are given selectively: once, few, many, or a class where the clone is expanded.

.	TRBJ1-2	TRBV12-2	.	CASRFRYPGQGDDGGDYTF	TGTGCAAGTCGCTTCCGATATCCGGGACAGGGAGATGATGGGGGGGACTACACCTTC
.	TRBJ2-5	TRBV2	TRBD2	CASSKRGGGETQYF	TGTGCCAGCAGCAAGCGGGGGGGTGGGGAGACCCAGTACTTC
.	TRBJ1-3	TRBV9	TRBD1	CASSVGTGGLGNTIYF	TGTGCCAGCAGCGTAGGAACAGGGGGCCTCGGAAACACCATATATTTT
once	TRBJ1-3	TRBV5-5	TRBD1	CASSIGTGIIRRNTIYF	TGTGCCAGCAGCATCGGGACAGGGATTATAAGGAGAAACACCATATATTTT
.	TRBJ1-1	TRBV7-9	TRBD1	CASSWGQGGLAFF	TGTGCCAGCAGCTGGGGACAGGGAGGGTTGGCTTTCTTT
.	TRBJ1-4	TRBV6-5	.	CASSPRQGRSEKLFF	TGTGCCAGCAGTCCCCGTCAGGGCCGAAGTGAAAAACTGTTTTTT
.	TRBJ2-7	TRBV18	TRBD1	CASSPLSAGTGNDEQYF	TGTGCCAGCTCACCACTTTCTGCCGGGACAGGGAACGACGAGCAGTACTTC
once	TRBJ1-2	TRBV2	.	CASSYLDSYTF	TGTGCCAGCAGCTACTTGGACAGCTACACCTTC
.	TRBJ2-6	TRBV5-8	.	CASSWEVGANVLTF	TGTGCCAGCAGCTGGGAGGTGGGGGCCAACGTCCTGACTTTC
.	TRBJ2-2	TRBV7-2	TRBD1	CASSGRGTGQTGELFF	TGTGCCAGCAGCGGAAGAGGGACAGGGCAAACCGGGGAGCTGTTTTTT
few	TRBJ2-3	TRBV7-2	.	CASSLAFGGASPTQYF	TGTGCCAGCAGCTTAGCCTTCGGGGGAGCCTCTCCTACGCAGTATTTT
.	TRBJ1-4	TRBV19	.	CASSPIGAQTNEKLFF	TGTGCCAGTAGTCCAATTGGGGCCCAGACTAATGAAAAACTGTTTTTT
.	TRBJ2-5	TRBV15	TRBD2	CATSRVGGQETQYF	TGTGCCACCAGCAGAGTGGGGGGGCAAGAGACCCAGTACTTC
.	TRBJ2-5	TRBV11-2	.	CASLSSRGGLGETQYF	TGTGCCAGCCTAAGCTCGAGAGGAGGCCTAGGGGAGACCCAGTACTTC
.	TRBJ2-5	TRBV28	TRBD1	CASSIGQGDGTQYF	TGTGCCAGCAGTATAGGACAGGGTGACGGGACCCAGTACTTC
.	TRBJ1-5	TRBV21-1	.	CASSKPRGQLASANQPQHF	TGTGCCAGCAGCAAACCCCGGGGACAGCTGGCCTCTGCCAATCAGCCCCAGCATTTT
few	TRBJ1-5	TRBV28	.	CASSPLPNVASDQPQHF	TGTGCCAGCAGTCCCCTCCCTAACGTAGCGTCGGATCAGCCCCAGCATTTT
.	TRBJ1-6	TRBV4-1	.	CASSQDRGHPAINSPLHF	TGCGCCAGCAGCCAAGACCGGGGTCACCCTGCGATTAATTCACCCCTCCACTTT
.	TRBJ2-1	TRBV11-1	.	CASSLEEGLPSYNEQFF	TGTGCCAGCAGCTTAGAGGAGGGGCTCCCTAGCTACAATGAGCAGTTCTTC
.	TRBJ1-4	TRBV4-3	TRBD1	CASSQTGVNEKLFF	TGCGCCAGCAGCCAGACAGGGGTAAATGAAAAACTGTTTTTT
.	TRBJ2-3	TRBV27	TRBD1	CASSRRQGFTDTQYF	TGTGCCAGCAGTCGACGACAGGGATTTACAGATACGCAGTATTTT
.	TRBJ2-7	TRBV5-1	.	CASSRQISYEQYF	TGCGCCAGCAGCCGACAGATCTCCTACGAGCAGTACTTC
.	TRBJ2-7	TRBV20-1	TRBD1	CSAPDRAEQYF	TGCAGTGCCCCTGACAGGGCAGAGCAGTACTTC
.	TRBJ2-7	TRBV5-1	.	CASRVAVPNEQYF	TGCGCCAGCAGGGTAGCAGTCCCGAACGAGCAGTACTTC
.	TRBJ2-3	TRBV5-1	TRBD2	CASSLGTSGASTDTQYF	TGCGCCAGCAGCTTGGGGACTAGCGGAGCTAGCACAGATACGCAGTATTTT
few	TRBJ2-7	TRBV28	TRBD2	CASSEASGGAAYEQYF	TGTGCCAGCAGTGAGGCTAGCGGGGGGGCCGCGTACGAGCAGTACTTC
.	TRBJ2-7	TRBV28	.	CAIERDYEQYF	TGTGCCATCGAGAGGGATTACGAGCAGTACTTC
.	TRBJ2-7	TRBV6-1	TRBD1	CASRQGAQPYEQYF	TGTGCCAGCAGACAGGGGGCCCAGCCCTACGAGCAGTACTTC
.	TRBJ2-2	TRBV4-2	.	CASSQGHPQVTGELFF	TGTGCCAGCAGCCAAGGCCACCCGCAGGTAACCGGGGAGCTGTTTTTT
few	TRBJ2-7	TRBV14	TRBD2	CASSQLTSGRHEQYF	TGTGCCAGCAGCCAACTTACTAGCGGGAGGCACGAGCAGTACTTC
once	TRBJ1-2	TRBV5-1	.	CASSLGTVSPYGYTF	TGCGCCAGCAGCTTGGGAACGGTATCCCCCTACGGCTACACCTTC
.	TRBJ1-6	TRBV6-6	TRBD1	CASSYSDRARAPLHF	TGTGCCAGCAGTTACTCGGACAGGGCAAGGGCACCCCTCCACTTT
.	TRBJ2-7	TRBV5-4	.	CASSLSGERYEQYF	TGTGCCAGCAGCTTGTCTGGGGAGCGCTACGAGCAGTACTTC
few	TRBJ2-3	TRBV28	.	CASSSKRTPTDTQYF	TGTGCCAGCAGTTCGAAGCGGACCCCCACAGATACGCAGTATTTT
.	TRBJ1-2	TRBV7-3	TRBD1	CASSSTGDGGYTF	TGTGCCAGCAGCTCGACAGGGGACGGGGGCTACACCTTC
.	TRBJ2-7	TRBV7-2	TRBD2	CASSSPVAGGPYEQYF	TGTGCCAGCAGCTCTCCGGTAGCGGGAGGTCCCTACGAGCAGTACTTC